This T cell receptor beta chain is drawn from a study of CD8 T cells in ankylosing spondylitis. The TCR beta libraries were generated through quantitative 5'-RACE incorporating molecular barcodes. TCRdb ran MiXCR on the 5' RACE reads and lists one entry per CDR3 protein. The profile shows roughly 230,000 distinct CDR3 sequences, 8% to 11% of them singletons. This clonotype appeared many times. The CDR3 spans 15 residues. Germline values: CDR1 SGDLS, CDR2 YYNGEE. The V and J ends lost 4 bases and 5 bases, in that order; junction bases with no gene match: 7. The V and J genes are TRBV9 and TRBJ2-1; 9 nucleotides agree with TRBD1. Sequencing was performed on blood, either unsorted or a sorted T cell fraction (not recorded which). The receptor was isolated from a male donor with ankylosing spondylitis or in good health (not recorded which). CDR3 coding DNA: TGTGCCAGCAGCTTCGGGACAGGGTCCCACAATGAGCAGTTCTTC. Its protein is CASSFGTGSHNEQFF.